Each of the 8 T cell receptor beta chains below was sequenced from the same sample in a study of T cells in localized non-small cell lung cancer. Profiled with immunoSEQ multiplex PCR; TCRdb holds only in-frame clones, not every one. The sample yields about 15,000 clones, more than 80% seen once. Material: peripheral blood, obtained before any cancer treatment. These receptors were collected from a woman aged 40 to 75 with stage I lung adenocarcinoma.

The genes are TRBV6-1 and TRBJ1-3, with a possible D match to TRBD1 (5 bases). The CDR3 has 14 amino acids. The germline V gene encodes CDR1 MNHNS and CDR2 SASEGT. V lost 7 bases and J lost 3, with 13 bases in between. The DNA of the CDR3 is TGTGCCAGCATCCTAGGGGCGTATGGAAACACCATATATTTT. The encoded protein is CASILGAYGNTIYF.

The chain has TRBV5-4 and TRBJ2-3; TRBD1 might be the D (5 bases). CDR3 length: 15 amino acids. Germline V gives CDR1 SGHNT, CDR2 YYREEE (reference sequence). V lost 3 bases and J 2 bases, leaving 13 bases between the germline ends. The CDR3 is CASSWILGDTDTQYF. For the CDR3, the DNA is TGTGCCAGCAGCTGGATCCTAGGGGACACAGATACGCAGTATTTT.

This rearrangement joins TRBV11-2 to TRBJ1-5, with TRBD1 identical over 8 bases. The V and J ends lost 4 bases and 4 bases, in that order; junction bases with no gene match: 9. The CDR3 loop spans 16 amino acids. Germline V gives CDR1 SGHAT, CDR2 FQNNGV. The CDR3 is CASSSGRGTGNQPQHF. The CDR3 DNA reads as TGTGCCAGCAGCTCAGGGAGGGGGACAGGAAATCAGCCCCAGCATTTT.

The chain carries TRBV5-4 and TRBJ1-5; D remains ambiguous. This CDR3 is built from 14 residues. V lost 1 base and J 0 bases, leaving 5 bases between the germline ends. Germline V CDR1 and CDR2: SGHNT, YYREEE (reference sequence). The CDR3 is CASSLWGSNQPQHF. CDR3 bases: TGTGCCAGCAGCTTGTGGGGTAGCAATCAGCCCCAGCATTTT.

There are a few counts of this clone. The rearrangement joins TRBV6-4 to TRBJ1-5; D unclear. The germline gives CDR1 MRHNA, CDR2 SNTAGT. V was clipped by 2 bases and J by 5 bases, with 7 bases between them. The length of the CDR3 is 13 residues. The CDR3 DNA reads TGTGCCAGCAGTGACGGGAGAGATCAGCCCCAGCATTTT. This sequence encodes CASSDGRDQPQHF.

The chain is built from TRBV19 and TRBJ2-5; 7 nucleotides align to TRBD2. This CDR3 spans 16 amino acids. Unmatched junction bases numbered 7, after V lost 3 bases and J lost 0 bases. CDR1 and CDR2 from the germline V gene are LNHDA and SQIVND (reference sequence). DNA for the CDR3: TGTGCCAGTAGTATCCGTGGAGGGAGGGACCAAGAGACCCAGTACTTC. Its translation: CASSIRGGRDQETQYF. Based on the CDR3 plus reference TRBV19 and TRBJ2-5, the full variable domain is DGGITQSPKYLFRKEGQNVTLSCEQNLNHDAMYWYRQDPGQGLRLIYYSQIVNDFQKGDIAEGYSVSREKKESFPLTVTSAQKNPTAFYLCASSIRGGRDQETQYFGPGTRLLVL.

This clone was counted only a few times. The V gene is TRBV6-5, the J gene TRBJ1-2, with D perhaps TRBD1 (6 bases). Germline-derived CDR1 and CDR2 are MNHEY and SVGAGI. This CDR3 has 14 amino acids. The V end was cut by 5 bases, the J end by 3 bases, with 13 bases between. The CDR3 here is CASSLGGHDYGYTF. The CDR3, as DNA: TGTGCCAGCAGTCTCGGGGGACATGACTATGGCTACACCTTC.

The V gene is TRBV7-8, the J gene TRBJ1-2; 7 bases are shared with TRBD1. This CDR3 is built from 16 residues. V shed 1 base and J 4 bases; nucleotides not matched to a gene: 9. The V gene's germline CDR1 is SGHVS and CDR2 FQNEAQ. For the CDR3, the DNA is TGTGCCAGCAGCTTAGGCGCTCTGGGGACAGTCTATGGCTACACCTTC. It codes for CASSLGALGTVYGYTF.